Detailed here is one T cell receptor (beta chain). The antigen this receptor binds is unknown. The record has no base qualities; no much larger clone is one base away. This entry is derived from a study of blood T cells in healthy people across ages (dated by TCRdb to the mid-2010s). Background on the whole study: Template switching captured roughly one uniquely barcoded TCR beta cDNA molecule per two T cells in model experiments. Age-related changes in TCR beta repertoire diversity were measured in the study by deep sequencing normalized with unique cDNA molecular identifiers. The donors were split into four age groups: young (average around 15 years), middle-aged (more than 35), aged (approximately 60) and long-lived (about 82). To avoid experimental bias, donors of different ages were distributed randomly across sequencing lanes. Using the same blood draw, the study looked at two additional independent replicas of 1 million unique cDNA reads for two donors, one aged 18 to 30 and the other aged 80 or older. The study at large found these results: Bulk unsorted PBMC profiling prevented conclusive comparison of naive and antigen-experienced compartments. There was a strong correlation between observed TCR beta diversity and the percentage of naive T cells measured by flow cytometry. Observed TCR beta diversity per million T cells fell roughly linearly with age, and a significant reduction was already apparent by age about 43. The long-lived group showed more naive CD4+ T cells, fewer expanded clones and increased TCR diversity than the aged group, suggesting age selection. Estimates of total diversity based on one million sequenced T cells were regarded as lower bounds and as underestimates. Because donor CMV infection status was unknown, age-related changes in expanded clonotypes were potentially confounded.

V is reduced by 3 bases and J by 2 bases, leaving a spacing of 17 bases between them. CDR1 and CDR2, looked up from the germline V gene (reference sequence), are MNHEY and SMNVEV. The CDR3 numbers 17 residues from cysteine through phenylalanine. Left in the record is the CDR3 DNA by itself, 51 bases read in frame from the first base. Receptor amplification or capture employed 5' RACE. The instrument given in TCRdb is Illumina HiSeq 2500. The second PCR ran for roughly 7 to 12 cycles and used a J-beta primer mix along with a sample-barcoded 5' primer. A unique molecular identifier was introduced onto each TCR beta cDNA molecule by a template-switch 5' adaptor carrying 12 random nucleotides. Each sample yielded at least 3 million CDR3-containing paired-end reads. All of the RNA was converted into first-strand cDNA using the Mint cDNA synthesis kit, with a TRBC-specific oligonucleotide serving as the primer. After uracil-DNA glycosylase treatment, a first 18-cycle PCR used universal primers M1SS and BC2_uni_R on all cDNA. The authors' analysis ran thus. Normalization of each sample was performed by random selection of 1 million high-quality reads, each carrying a distinct molecular identifier. Reads with shared molecular identifiers were discarded instead of being binned into consensus sequences. MiTCR, with a Q25 quality threshold and the strictest error-elimination algorithm, was used for CDR3 identification, clonotype clustering and error correction. A nonparametric unseen species model using Euler transformation provided a lower-bound estimate of total TCR beta diversity. TCRdb reworked the public reads: Q25 trimming with fastp, MiXCR clone assembly, productive beta chains retained. When rows share a CDR3 protein, they turn into one entry using the most common DNA and genes. The V and J calls here are based on TCRdb, not the publication. Within this sample are some 750,000 distinct CDR3 sequences, with 22% of them counted one time only. The top ten clones comprise roughly a fifth of the sample.

Systemically healthy Caucasian individuals from Russia, roughly 40 in total and aged about 6 to 95 years, were included as donors. Around 9.7 milliliters of peripheral blood were collected from each donor into EDTA-treated Vacutainer tubes. Ficoll-Paque density-gradient centrifugation was used to isolate PBMCs, with at least 6 million per sample. Trizol reagent was used to extract total RNA from PBMCs, with at least 5.5 micrograms per sample. For every donor, flow cytometry on a PBMC aliquot measured the percentage of naive CD45RAhigh/CD27high T cells. The chain uses TRBV27 and TRBJ2-4, with TRBD2 as a weak D call on 6 bases. Sequences were obtained from blood. This TCR came from a man between 65 and 79 years old in good health. Read as DNA, the sequence is TGTGCCAGCAGTTTGACAGCCGGAGGGCTGACCAAAAACATTCAGTACTTC. Its coded protein is CASSLTAGGLTKNIQYF.